The rows below give T cell receptor beta chains drawn from one sample of a study of OX40 agonist ivuxolimab in advanced cancers. This table comes from immunoSEQ multiplex PCR, and its TCRdb copy is limited to in-frame clones, with some not included. The top ten hold roughly 1.2% of the sample, which has some 70,000 clones, more than 65% seen once. Here the sequenced sample was CD4+ or CD8+ T cells sorted from blood, taken in a trial of the OX40 agonist ivuxolimab. These receptor sequences come from an adult with an advanced solid tumor such as melanoma, head and neck, liver or kidney cancer. CDR3s include the opening cysteine and the closing phenylalanine or tryptophan. The D gene is left open where the match is weak. Not every row has a clone size; where given, it reads once, few, many or a size class.

TRBV11-2	TRBJ2-5	once	-	TGTGCCAGCAGCTTAGAGAGGCAGACGGAGACCCAGTACTTC	CASSLERQTETQYF
TRBV4-1	TRBJ1-1	-	-	TGCGCCAGCAGCCAAGTGAGAGGAACTGAAGCTTTCTTT	CASSQVRGTEAFF
TRBV11-2	TRBJ2-7	-	-	TGTGCCAGCAGCTCGTCCGGAACGCGCTCCTACGAGCAGTACTTC	CASSSSGTRSYEQYF
TRBV2	TRBJ2-5	-	-	TGTGCCAGCAGAAGGTTTGCTTTGGAGACCCAGTACTTC	CASRRFALETQYF
TRBV12-5	TRBJ2-7	-	-	TGTGCTAGTGGTTTGGGGACAGTCTACGAGCAGTACTTC	CASGLGTVYEQYF
TRBV7-9	TRBJ1-1	-	-	TGTGCCAGCAGCTCCAGCCCCTGGTATAGGGAAGGAGGGACTGAAGCTTTCTTT	CASSSSPWYREGGTEAFF
TRBV6-5	TRBJ1-3	-	-	TGTGCCAGCAGTTACGAGACAGGCTCTGGAAACACCATATATTTT	CASSYETGSGNTIYF
TRBV18	TRBJ1-6	few	TRBD1	TGTGCCAGCGCACAGGGGGCGAGAAATTCACCCCTCCACTTT	CASAQGARNSPLHF
TRBV5-1	TRBJ2-3	-	-	TGCGCCAGCAGCGTACCTGAGACAGGCACAGATACGCAGTATTTT	CASSVPETGTDTQYF
TRBV2	TRBJ2-5	-	-	TGTGCCAGCAGTGGGGACCAAGAGACCCAGTACTTC	CASSGDQETQYF
TRBV6-5	TRBJ1-2	-	-	TGTGCCAGCAGTTACTCGAAGGGGACGGGTGAAGGCTACACCTTC	CASSYSKGTGEGYTF
TRBV11-1	TRBJ1-1	-	-	TGTGCCAGCAGAGAACGGGACACTGAAGCTTTCTTT	CASRERDTEAFF
TRBV5-6	TRBJ2-1	-	-	TGTGCCAGCACCCCGGCTGGCCGGCGGAGTATCAATGAGCAGTTCTTC	CASTPAGRRSINEQFF
TRBV4-3	TRBJ1-3	-	-	TGCGCCAGCAGCCAAGTCCACGCGGTCTCTGGAAACACCATATATTTT	CASSQVHAVSGNTIYF
TRBV7-6	TRBJ2-5	-	TRBD2	TGTGCCAGCAGCCTCAGCGGGGGCCAAGAGACCCAGTACTTC	CASSLSGGQETQYF
TRBV2	TRBJ1-1	few	TRBD1	TGTGCCAGCGTGGGACAGATTAGAGTCAACACTGAAGCTTTCTTT	CASVGQIRVNTEAFF
TRBV4-3	TRBJ2-3	-	-	TGCGCCAGCAGCCAAGATAGAGATACGCAGTATTTT	CASSQDRDTQYF
TRBV5-6	TRBJ2-2	-	TRBD1	TGTGCCAGCAGTCCTCCCCCCGGACAGGGACGCCCCGGGGAGCTGTTTTTT	CASSPPPGQGRPGELFF
TRBV19	TRBJ1-1	-	-	TGTGCCAGTAGTATATACCCAGCACACACTGAAGCTTTCTTT	CASSIYPAHTEAFF
TRBV9	TRBJ2-7	-	-	TGTGCCAGCAGCCTAGGGGACCTAGCATGGCAGTACTTC	CASSLGDLAWQYF
TRBV27	TRBJ1-4	once	-	TGTGCCAGCAGCTCAACAGGGAGAAATGAAAAACTGTTTTTT	CASSSTGRNEKLFF
TRBV6-5	TRBJ1-6	-	TRBD1	TGTGCCAGCATTGTAAACCGGGACAGGGGTTCACCCCTCCACTTT	CASIVNRDRGSPLHF
TRBV9	TRBJ1-3	-	-	TGTGCCAGCAGCCTTCAAAGGGGAGACACCATATATTTT	CASSLQRGDTIYF